Sequencing of this T cell receptor beta chain was carried out in a study of early T cells in non-severe SARS-CoV-2 infection. Study at large: Chains were not paired, and sequencing was done on bulk RNA from unsorted whole blood.

Study observations and caveats: VDJdb matching skewed toward anti-spike CD8 responses, missing private and CD4 specificities.

Each single cDNA molecule received a unique molecular identifier. A single record per CDR3 protein comes from TCRdb applying MiXCR to the 5' RACE reads. The table includes around 46,000 distinct CDR3 sequences, around 5.6% detected once. Turning to this clonotype: Its antigen is unknown.

Sequenced sample: whole blood. The receptor comes from an adult who was a healthcare worker with PCR-confirmed SARS-CoV-2 infection or an uninfected control (not recorded which).

Here the CDR3 reads CASRGLGQGSNEQFF. CDR3 sequence (DNA): TGTGCCAGCAGGGGACTGGGACAGGGGAGTAATGAGCAGTTCTTC. The chain links TRBV12-3 or TRBV12-4 to TRBJ2-1; 10 nucleotides match TRBD1. This CDR3 spans 15 amino acids. The V and J ends lost 6 bases and 7 bases, in that order; junction bases with no gene match: 9.